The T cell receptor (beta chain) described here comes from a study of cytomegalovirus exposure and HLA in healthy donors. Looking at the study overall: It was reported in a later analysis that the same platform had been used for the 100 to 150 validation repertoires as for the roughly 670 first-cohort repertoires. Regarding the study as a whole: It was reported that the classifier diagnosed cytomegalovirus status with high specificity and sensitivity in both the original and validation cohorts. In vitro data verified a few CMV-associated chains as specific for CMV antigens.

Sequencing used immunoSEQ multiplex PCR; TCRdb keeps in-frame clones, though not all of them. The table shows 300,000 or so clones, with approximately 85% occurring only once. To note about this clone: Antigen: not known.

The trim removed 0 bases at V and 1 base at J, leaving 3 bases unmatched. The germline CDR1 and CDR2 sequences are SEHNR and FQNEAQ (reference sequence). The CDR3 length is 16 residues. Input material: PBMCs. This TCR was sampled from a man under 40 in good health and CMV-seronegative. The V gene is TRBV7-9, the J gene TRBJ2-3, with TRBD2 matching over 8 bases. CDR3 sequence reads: CASSLAPGGGTDTQYF. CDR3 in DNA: TGTGCCAGCAGCTTAGCGCCGGGGGGGGGCACAGATACGCAGTATTTT.